What follows are 19 T cell receptor beta chains derived from one specimen sequenced in a study of T cell repertoires in cytomegalovirus infection. MiXCR was run by TCRdb on the reads, yielding one entry per CDR3 protein. The table lists hundreds of thousands of distinct CDR3 sequences, around 30% of them singletons. No antigen has been assigned to these receptors. Sequencing was performed on cultured CD8+ T cells from PBMCs, taken from culture after CMV antigen stimulation. The source of these receptors is a human donor in good health (CMV status not recorded). Some clones in this sample may be carry-over from other donors' samples.

This clonotype was detected ten times or more. The chain carries TRBV7-2 and TRBJ2-6; D remains unclear. V lost 2 bases and J 3 bases, leaving 14 bases between the germline ends. The CDR3 has 17 amino acids. Germline CDR1 SGHTA, CDR2 FQGNSA. The CDR3 here is CASSLYAVLSGANVLTF. The CDR3 bases are TGTGCCAGCAGCTTATATGCGGTTCTAAGTGGGGCCAACGTCCTGACTTTC.

This clonotype was counted at least ten times. The J gene is TRBJ2-2, the V gene TRBV7-2; 15 nucleotides line up with TRBD2. The CDR3 sequence is 18 residues long. Germline CDR1 is SGHTA and CDR2 is FQGNSA. V lost 5 bases to trimming and J lost 6 bases; unmatched junction nucleotides: 10. The CDR3: CASSLGLAGGGLAGELFF. CDR3 nucleotide sequence: TGTGCCAGCAGCCTGGGACTAGCGGGGGGTGGGCTGGCCGGGGAGCTGTTTTTT. Using reference TRBV7-2 and TRBJ2-2 for the parts outside the CDR3, the full variable domain is GAGVSQSPSNKVTEKGKDVELRCDPISGHTALYWYRQSLGQGLEFLIYFQGNSAPDKSGLPSDRFSAERTGGSVSTLTIQRTQQEDSAVYLCASSLGLAGGGLAGELFFGEGSRLTVL.

The chain couples TRBV6-2 or TRBV6-3 to TRBJ2-1; D call uncertain. V shed 2 bases and J shed 6 bases, with 14 bases lying between them. The germline V gene has CDR1 MNHEY and CDR2 SVGEGT. This CDR3 has 15 residues. In DNA form, the CDR3 reads TGTGCCAGCAGTTACCCCTCCCTAAAGGTCAATGAGCAGTTCTTC. It codes for CASSYPSLKVNEQFF.

CDR3 region: CASSLAGQTNTEAFF. The CDR3 nucleotides read TGTGCCAGCAGCTTAGCTGGACAGACGAACACTGAAGCTTTCTTT. The gene calls are TRBV7-9 and TRBJ1-1, with TRBD1 as a possible D gene (6 bases). CDR3 length equals 15 residues. Germline assignment: CDR1 SEHNR and CDR2 FQNEAQ (reference sequence). Trimming took 0 bases from V and 1 from J, leaving 9 bases between them. Drawing the rest from reference TRBV7-9 and TRBJ1-1, the complete variable domain is DTGVSQNPRHKITKRGQNVTFRCDPISEHNRLYWYRQTLGQGPEFLTYFQNEAQLEKSRLLSDRFSAERPKGSFSTLEIQRTEQGDSAMYLCASSLAGQTNTEAFFGQGTRLTVV.

V gene TRBV6-5 combines with J gene TRBJ1-1; D is perhaps TRBD1 (5 bases). The CDR3 length is 16 residues. The V end was cut by 5 bases, the J end by 0 bases, with 16 bases between. Germline V gene sequence: CDR1 MNHEY, CDR2 SVGAGI. The CDR3 DNA sequence: TGTGCCAGCAGTCCGGCCTGGGGGGTCTTGAACACTGAAGCTTTCTTT. The encoded protein is CASSPAWGVLNTEAFF.

The V call is TRBV7-6, the J call TRBJ2-1, with TRBD1 identical over 10 bases. The germline V gene encodes CDR1 SGHVS and CDR2 FNYEAQ. This CDR3 spans 15 amino acids. With 6 bases clipped from V and 5 bases from J, the junction kept 7 bases outside the gene matches. Here the CDR3 reads CASRPTGTGDNEQFF. CDR3 DNA sequence: TGTGCCAGCAGACCGACCGGGACAGGGGACAATGAGCAGTTCTTC.

In this sample, this clonotype turned up a few times. V usage is TRBV19 and J usage is TRBJ2-7; 7 bases match TRBD1. Looked up from germline, CDR1 is LNHDA and CDR2 is SQIVND (reference sequence). The CDR3 runs to 13 residues. The V and J ends lost 5 bases and 1 base, in that order; junction bases with no gene match: 2. The CDR3 DNA is TGTGCCAGTAGTCACAGGGGATCCTACGAGCAGTACGTC. Protein: CASSHRGSYEQYV.

In this sample, this clonotype turned up a few times. J is TRBJ2-7 and V is TRBV5-6; TRBD2 matches at 7 bases. Per germline, CDR1 SGHDT and CDR2 YYEEEE. The CDR3 covers 13 residues. V shed 1 base and J 7 bases; nucleotides not matched to a gene: 5. DNA of the CDR3: TGTGCCAGCAGCTTGTATGGGGAGGGGGAGCAGTACGTC. Amino acids: CASSLYGEGEQYV.

At least ten counts were recorded for this clonotype. The V call is TRBV7-6, the J call TRBJ2-1; TRBD2 agrees at 11 bases. Germline assignment: CDR1 SGHVS and CDR2 FNYEAQ. Trimming cost V 5 bases and J 5 bases; bases outside gene matches: 17. The CDR3 runs to 19 residues. The DNA of the CDR3 is TGTGCCAGCAGCGTCGTTGGCCTAGCGGGGGGAAACATAAACAATGAGCAGTTCTTC. It codes for CASSVVGLAGGNINNEQFF.

The gene calls are TRBV18 and TRBJ2-3; the match to TRBD1 covers 7 bases. The germline gives CDR1 KGHSH, CDR2 LQKENI. J lost 0 bases, V lost 3 bases, and 9 bases had no gene match. This CDR3 is 17 amino acids long. The CDR3 DNA sequence: TGTGCCAGCTCACCCGACAGGGCCTCATCTAGCACAGATACGCAGTATTTT. It encodes CASSPDRASSSTDTQYF.

The chain couples TRBV7-3 to TRBJ2-1, with TRBD2 as a possible D gene (5 bases). The CDR3 is 15 residues long. Per germline, CDR1 SGHTA and CDR2 FQGTGA. The V end lost 3 bases, the J end lost 1 base, and 10 bases lay between the germline ends. The DNA for the CDR3 is TGTGCCAGCAGCTTGAGGGAAAAATCCTACAATGAGCAGTTCTTC. This codes for CASSLREKSYNEQFF.

V and J are TRBV27 and TRBJ2-2; 8 nucleotides align to TRBD2. CDR1 and CDR2 from the germline V gene are MNHEY and SMNVEV (reference sequence). The CDR3 length is 16 residues. The V gene end was trimmed by 3 bases and the J gene end by 3 bases; junction bases not matched to a gene: 6. In DNA, the CDR3 is TGTGCCAGCAGTTTCAGCGGGGGCGGATACACCGGGGAGCTGTTTTTT. Amino acids: CASSFSGGGYTGELFF.

This sequence joins TRBV7-9 and TRBJ2-7; 7 nucleotides align to TRBD1. CDR1 SEHNR and CDR2 FQNEAQ come from the germline V gene (reference sequence). The CDR3 runs to 11 residues. With V trimmed by 11 bases and J by 7 bases, 8 bases remained unmatched. The CDR3 here is CAVYSTGEQYF. Here the CDR3 DNA reads TGTGCCGTTTATTCGACAGGGGAGCAGTACTTC.

The genes are TRBV10-3 and TRBJ2-7, with D perhaps matching TRBD1 (6 bases). Germline V gene data show CDR1 as ENHRY and CDR2 as SYGVKD. V lost 3 bases to trimming and J lost 0 bases, with 9 bases between them. The CDR3 contains 14 residues. CDR3 in DNA: TGTGCCATCAGTGACGGGGACACCTCCTACGAGCAGTACGTC. Translation gives CAISDGDTSYEQYV.

This clonotype turned up a few times. The chain uses TRBV5-8 and TRBJ1-2, with TRBD1 matching over 9 bases. The ends lost 5 bases at V and 8 bases at J; junction bases unmatched: 16. This CDR3 comprises 16 residues. Germline CDR1 SGHTS, CDR2 YDEGEE. The CDR3 reads CASSFPGQGYMGGYTF. In DNA, the CDR3 is TGTGCCAGCAGTTTCCCGGGACAGGGCTATATGGGAGGCTACACCTTC.

This clonotype was observed a handful of times. V and J are TRBV6-8 and TRBJ1-6; D unresolved. The V end was cut by 0 bases, the J end by 0 bases, with 9 bases between. The CDR3 length is 17 residues. The germline CDR1 and CDR2 sequences are MNHGY and SAAAGT. The chain's CDR3 is CASSYSTESSYNSPLHF. CDR3 coding DNA: TGTGCCAGCAGTTACTCGACTGAAAGCTCCTATAATTCACCCCTCCACTTT.

This sequence joins TRBV5-1 and TRBJ1-6; 7 bases line up with TRBD1. Trimming took 5 bases from V and 0 from J; bases not matched to a gene: 8. CDR1 is SGHRS, CDR2 YFSETQ, per germline. The CDR3 length is 17 residues. The CDR3 DNA reads TGCGCCAGCAGAAAGGACAGGCCGAGCTCCTATAATTCACCCCTCCACTTT. Translation gives CASRKDRPSSYNSPLHF.

This clonotype showed up just a few times. V gene TRBV7-9 combines with J gene TRBJ1-5; no clear D. Germline V lookup: CDR1 SEHNR, CDR2 FQNEAQ (reference sequence). V was trimmed by 1 base and J by 11 bases, leaving 12 bases between them. This CDR3 spans 13 amino acids. The CDR3 is CASSLVYDGAQHF. In DNA, the CDR3 is TGTGCCAGCAGCTTAGTCTACGACGGGGCCCAGCATTTT.

The chain combines TRBV27 with TRBJ2-7; possible D gene TRBD2, 6 bases. The CDR3 sequence is 14 residues long. Trimming stripped 5 bases from V and 0 bases from J, with 11 bases between. Germline assignment: CDR1 MNHEY and CDR2 SMNVEV (reference sequence). The DNA of the CDR3 is TGTGCCAGCAGTGCAGTGGGGGGCTCCTACGAGCAGTACTTC. This codes for CASSAVGGSYEQYF.